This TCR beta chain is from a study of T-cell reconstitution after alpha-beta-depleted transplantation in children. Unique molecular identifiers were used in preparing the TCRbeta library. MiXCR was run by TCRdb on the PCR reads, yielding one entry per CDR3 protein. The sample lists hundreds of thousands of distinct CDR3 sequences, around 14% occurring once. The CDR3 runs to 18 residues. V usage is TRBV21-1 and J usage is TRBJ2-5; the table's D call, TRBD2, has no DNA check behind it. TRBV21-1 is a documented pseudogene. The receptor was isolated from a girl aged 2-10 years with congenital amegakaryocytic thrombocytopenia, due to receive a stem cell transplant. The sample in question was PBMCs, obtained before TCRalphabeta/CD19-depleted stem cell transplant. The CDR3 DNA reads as TGTGCCAGCAGCAAAGTAGTCTCGGCGGGAGGTATAGGAGAGACCCAGTACTTC. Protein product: CASSKVVSAGGIGETQYF.